This T cell receptor beta chain comes out of a study of Ad26.COV2.S vaccination and SARS-CoV-2 variants. Notes on the study in general: The placebo group had lower spike-specific TCR breadth than the vaccine recipients did. Placebo and vaccine recipients had non-spike TCR breadth that was similar.

On this clone itself: Its antigen is currently unknown.

Treatment defined: about 20 received Ad26.COV2.S at low or high dose, single or two shots; 5 received placebo; per-sample allocation not given. Day 63 after the first vaccine or placebo injection was the time point for sampling. The sample came from a Boston adult aged 18-55 years. It was Wuhan-strain SARS-CoV-2 spike that the Ad26 vaccine vector expressed. Some clones are missing from TCRdb's copy, which holds only in-frame ones; the method was immunoSEQ multiplex PCR. There are hundreds of thousands of clones in the sample; 80% to 90% occur only once, and roughly 10% lies in the top ten. This CDR3 spans 17 amino acids. Trimming took 2 bases from V and 7 from J; bases not matched to a gene: 11. CDR1 and CDR2 from the germline V gene are MDHEN and SYDVKM.

The TCR was taken from a person between 18 and 65 years old who received the Ad26.COV2.S COVID-19 vaccine or a placebo. Sequencing used peripheral blood, obtained in a trial of Ad26.COV2.S vaccine versus placebo. The V call is TRBV28, the J call TRBJ1-5, with 10 bases identical to TRBD1. CDR3 coding DNA: TGTGCCAGCAGTTTAATCGACAGGGGGCTTCTTGGGCAGCCCCAGCATTTT. It codes for CASSLIDRGLLGQPQHF.